These 17 T cell receptor beta chains share one sample of origin, sequenced in a study of post-analysis software for immune sequencing data. Notes on the study in general: Patients showed TRBV5-6, TRBV5-1 and TRBV20-1 among roughly five TRBV segments more frequent than in controls.

Unique molecular identifiers tagged the TCR beta cDNA libraries. From the PCR reads, TCRdb called clonotypes with MiXCR, one entry per CDR3 protein. The table includes about half a million distinct CDR3 sequences, nearly 45% detected once. The antigens of these receptors remain unknown. The specimen sequenced was blood. These receptors were taken from a girl between 10 and 17 years old with multiple sclerosis.

Notes on this clonotype: The junction and the germline gene differ at one end; a read error may be behind it. This chain links TRBV27 with TRBJ2-5; D unclear. CDR3 length: 15 residues. Germline V gives CDR1 MNHEY, CDR2 SMNVEV (reference sequence). DNA of the CDR3: TGTGCCAGCAGTTTAAATTTCCCTGGCCAAGATACCCAGTACTTC. It specifies CASSLNFPGQDTQYF.

In this sample, this clonotype turned up many times. This rearrangement joins TRBV7-6 to TRBJ2-7; D may be TRBD1 or TRBD2 (5 bases each). The germline V and J ends were trimmed by 5 bases and 3 bases, with 14 bases remaining between them. There are 14 residues in the CDR3. The germline gives CDR1 SGHVS, CDR2 FNYEAQ. CDR3 sequence (DNA): TGTGCCAGCAGCCTGGGTCAGGGAGACTACGAGCAGTACTTC. Residues: CASSLGQGDYEQYF.

The chain recombines TRBV20-1 with TRBJ1-1; a weak D match, TRBD1 (6 bases). Germline V gives CDR1 DFQATT, CDR2 SNEGSKA (reference sequence). The CDR3 length is 12 residues. Trimming removed 5 bases from V and 4 bases from J, with 11 bases in between. The CDR3 region has the DNA TGCAGTGCTTCCCGAGGGGGCACTGAAGCTTTCTTT. Translated: CSASRGGTEAFF.

The chain joins TRBV28 to TRBJ2-3; D may match TRBD1 or TRBD2 (5 bases each). CDR3 length: 14 amino acids. The ends were cut back, 4 bases at V and 7 bases at J, with 15 bases in the middle. The V gene's germline CDR1 is MDHEN and CDR2 SYDVKM. The CDR3 here is CASSYLGTSNTQYF. The CDR3 bases are TGTGCCAGCAGTTACTTGGGGACGTCCAATACGCAGTATTTT. Combining the CDR3 with reference TRBV28 and TRBJ2-3 gives the whole variable domain DVKVTQSSRYLVKRTGEKVFLECVQDMDHENMFWYRQDPGLGLRLIYFSYDVKMKEKGDIPEGYSVSREKKERFSLILESASTNQTSMYLCASSYLGTSNTQYFGPGTRLTVL.

The rearrangement uses TRBV6-2 or TRBV6-3 and TRBJ1-2; D is possibly TRBD1 (6 bases). From germline, CDR1 is MNHEY and CDR2 SVGEGT. The CDR3 extends over 13 amino acids. V shed 0 bases and J shed 6 bases, with 8 bases lying between them. CDR3 loop: CASSYSPGDGYTF. The CDR3 DNA follows: TGTGCCAGCAGTTACTCTCCAGGGGATGGCTACACCTTC.

The chain recombines TRBV13 with TRBJ2-3; 7 bases are shared with TRBD1. The CDR3 has 15 residues. With 5 bases clipped from V and 2 bases from J, the junction kept 7 bases outside the gene matches. Germline V gene sequence: CDR1 PRHDT, CDR2 FYEKMQ (reference sequence). The CDR3 DNA is TGTGCCAGCAGCAGGGGACAGAGAAACACAGATACGCAGTATTTT. It is translated as CASSRGQRNTDTQYF.

The chain joins TRBV28 to TRBJ2-1; 10 bases fit TRBD2. In germline, CDR1 is MDHEN, CDR2 SYDVKM. The CDR3 is 11 amino acids. The CDR3 here is CGVSGRDKQFF. CDR3 DNA sequence: TGTGGGGTGAGCGGGAGGGACAAGCAGTTCTTC.

J is TRBJ2-3 and V is TRBV28, with D possibly matching TRBD1 (6 bases). V lost 5 bases to trimming and J lost 0 bases, with 9 bases between them. CDR1 and CDR2 from the germline V gene are MDHEN and SYDVKM. This CDR3 contains 14 residues. The chain's CDR3 is CASSPDRSTDTQYF. CDR3 in DNA: TGTGCCAGCAGTCCCGACAGGAGCACAGATACGCAGTATTTT.

The chain links TRBV20-1 to TRBJ2-1, with D possibly being TRBD2 (6 bases). The CDR3 runs 16 residues. The germline V gene encodes CDR1 DFQATT and CDR2 SNEGSKA (reference sequence). The ends were cut back, 2 bases at V and 3 bases at J, with 17 bases in the middle. CDR3 loop: CSARHPGVGVYNEQFF. For the CDR3, the DNA is TGCAGTGCTAGACACCCGGGAGTCGGGGTCTACAATGAGCAGTTCTTC.

This clonotype occurred a few times. The V call is TRBV20-1, the J call TRBJ2-7, with D possibly matching TRBD1 (6 bases). Germline V lookup: CDR1 DFQATT, CDR2 SNEGSKA (reference sequence). The CDR3 contains 14 residues. V lost 6 bases to trimming and J lost 1 base, with 16 bases between them. The CDR3 nucleotides are TGCAGTGCCATCCACAGGGATCCATCCTACGAGCAGTACTTC. It is translated as CSAIHRDPSYEQYF.

This chain joins TRBV7-9 and TRBJ2-3, with unresolved D. Germline assignment: CDR1 SEHNR and CDR2 FQNEAQ (reference sequence). With 2 bases removed from V and 4 bases from J, the gap between germline ends came to 13 bases. This CDR3 is 15 amino acids long. The CDR3 loop is CASSLIGALSDTQYF. CDR3 nucleotide sequence: TGTGCCAGCAGCTTAATAGGAGCTCTCTCAGATACGCAGTATTTT.

CDR3 sequence: CASSQLGLTYEQYF. The DNA of the CDR3 is TGCGCCAGCAGCCAACTGGGACTTACCTACGAGCAGTACTTC. The chain has TRBV4-1 and TRBJ2-4, with D perhaps matching TRBD2 (6 bases). The J call is doubtful: the DNA matches TRBJ2-7 better. The CDR3 covers 14 residues. The germline V gene encodes CDR1 MGHRA and CDR2 YSYEKL.

This clonotype has only a few counts. The J gene is TRBJ2-1, the V gene TRBV20-1; D is ambiguous. V was cut by 3 bases and J by 2 bases, with 14 bases left in between. CDR1 DFQATT and CDR2 SNEGSKA come from the germline V gene (reference sequence). The CDR3 contains 15 residues. The CDR3: CSARPGRQAYNEQFF. DNA for the CDR3: TGCAGTGCTAGGCCAGGAAGGCAGGCCTACAATGAGCAGTTCTTC.

Only a few counts were recorded for this clonotype. The rearrangement uses TRBV6-5 and TRBJ1-2; D uncertain. The V gene's germline CDR1 is MNHEY and CDR2 SVGAGI. Between the trimmed V and J ends, which lost 8 bases and 0 bases, there was a span of 10 bases. This CDR3 spans 13 amino acids. CDR3 coding DNA: TGTGCCAGCTCGACTTTCGCTAACTATGGCTACACCTTC. Its translation: CASSTFANYGYTF.

This chain connects TRBV7-3 to TRBJ1-1; D is uncertain. CDR3 size: 13 residues. V was trimmed by 4 bases and J by 1 base, leaving 7 bases between them. The germline gives CDR1 SGHTA, CDR2 FQGTGA. CDR3 DNA: TGTGCCAGCAGCTCTTATGGGAACACTGAAGCTTTCTTT. Translation gives CASSSYGNTEAFF.

The chain couples TRBV14 to TRBJ2-3; TRBD1 matches 7 bases. V shed 5 bases, J shed 2 bases, and the junction held 10 bases outside the gene matches. Germline CDR1 and CDR2: SGHDN and FVKESK. This CDR3 contains 16 residues. CDR3 loop: CASSFRQGDITDTQYF. In nucleotides, the CDR3 is TGTGCCAGCAGCTTCAGACAGGGCGATATCACAGATACGCAGTATTTT. Filled out from reference TRBV14 and TRBJ2-3, the complete variable domain reads EAGVTQFPSHSVIEKGQTVTLRCDPISGHDNLYWYRRVMGKEIKFLLHFVKESKQDESGMPNNRFLAERTGGTYSTLKVQPAELEDSGVYFCASSFRQGDITDTQYFGPGTRLTVL.

This chain links TRBV5-1 with TRBJ2-1, with a tentative D call TRBD2 (5 bases). V lost 0 bases and J 6 bases, leaving 22 bases between the germline ends. The CDR3 has 18 amino acids. Germline V gene data show CDR1 as SGHRS and CDR2 as YFSETQ. The CDR3 region has the DNA TGCGCCAGCAGCTTGGTCTTTATGAGTGGGAGCCGAAGCAATGAGCAGTTCTTC. This sequence encodes CASSLVFMSGSRSNEQFF. Filled out from reference TRBV5-1 and TRBJ2-1, the complete variable domain reads KAGVTQTPRYLIKTRGQQVTLSCSPISGHRSVSWYQQTPGQGLQFLFEYFSETQRNKGNFPGRFSGRQFSNSRSEMNVSTLELGDSALYLCASSLVFMSGSRSNEQFFGPGTRLTVL.